This T cell receptor (beta chain) was observed in a study of blood T cell repertoires in COVID-19. In the authors' methods: Amplification from reference gene primers served as the basis for estimated nucleated cell counts. TCRdb keeps only in-frame clones here, not all; method: immunoSEQ multiplex PCR. V and J calls and clone size are given by that table; D and trimming were obtained from the DNA. Altogether 65,000 to 80,000 clones are present, nearly 90% being singletons, with the ten largest covering roughly 2.7%. V lost 8 bases and J 0 bases, leaving 10 bases between the germline ends. The CDR3 extends over 14 amino acids. The germline V gene has CDR1 LNHDA and CDR2 SQIVND (reference sequence). This clone was picked up a small number of times.

Input material: peripheral blood. This TCR was recovered from an older man with active or convalescent COVID-19. This rearrangement joins TRBV19 to TRBJ2-2; possible D gene TRBD1, 5 bases. The CDR3, as DNA: TGTGCCAGTGTGGGGCCCGCGAACACCGGGGAGCTGTTTTTT. As protein: CASVGPANTGELFF.